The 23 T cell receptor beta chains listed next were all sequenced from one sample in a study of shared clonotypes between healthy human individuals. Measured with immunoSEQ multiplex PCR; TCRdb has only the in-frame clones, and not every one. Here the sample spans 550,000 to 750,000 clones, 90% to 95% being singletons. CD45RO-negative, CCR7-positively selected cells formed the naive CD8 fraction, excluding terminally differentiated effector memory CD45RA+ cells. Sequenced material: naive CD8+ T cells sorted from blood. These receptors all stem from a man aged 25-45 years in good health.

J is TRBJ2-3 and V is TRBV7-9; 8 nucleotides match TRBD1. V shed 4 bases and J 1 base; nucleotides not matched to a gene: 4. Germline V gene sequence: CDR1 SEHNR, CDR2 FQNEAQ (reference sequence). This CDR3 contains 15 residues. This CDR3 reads CASSSFRGRTDTQYF. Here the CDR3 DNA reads TGTGCCAGCAGCTCGTTCAGGGGGCGCACAGATACGCAGTATTTT.

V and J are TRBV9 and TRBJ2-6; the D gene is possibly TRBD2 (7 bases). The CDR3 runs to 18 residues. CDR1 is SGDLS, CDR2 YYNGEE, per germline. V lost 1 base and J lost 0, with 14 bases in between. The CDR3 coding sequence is TGTGCCAGCAGCGTATTTGGGGGGGGCACCTCTGGGGCCAACGTCCTGACTTTC. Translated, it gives CASSVFGGGTSGANVLTF.

The CDR3 loop is CASSTHGTTYTGELFF. The DNA of the CDR3 is TGTGCCAGCAGCACCCACGGGACTACTTACACCGGGGAGCTGTTTTTT. J is TRBJ2-2 and V is TRBV7-8; TRBD2 matches 7 bases. Germline V gene lookup returns CDR1 SGHVS and CDR2 FQNEAQ. CDR3 length: 16 residues. V shed 5 bases and J 3 bases; nucleotides not matched to a gene: 9. The whole variable domain, remainder taken from reference TRBV7-8 and TRBJ2-2, is GAGVSQSPRYKVAKRGQDVALRCDPISGHVSLFWYQQALGQGPEFLTYFQNEAQLDKSGLPSDRFFAERPEGSVSTLKIQRTQQEDSAVYLCASSTHGTTYTGELFFGEGSRLTVL.

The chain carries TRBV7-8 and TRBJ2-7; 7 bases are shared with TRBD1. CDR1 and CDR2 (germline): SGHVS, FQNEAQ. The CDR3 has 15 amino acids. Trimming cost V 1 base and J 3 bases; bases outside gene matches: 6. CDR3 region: CASSLVPDRFYEQYF. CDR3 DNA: TGTGCCAGCAGCTTAGTACCGGACAGGTTCTACGAGCAGTACTTC.

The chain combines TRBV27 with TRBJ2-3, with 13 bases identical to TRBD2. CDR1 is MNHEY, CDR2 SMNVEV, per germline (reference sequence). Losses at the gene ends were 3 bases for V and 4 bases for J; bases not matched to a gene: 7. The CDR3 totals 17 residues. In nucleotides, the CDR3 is TGTGCCAGCAGTTTTCTTGGGACTAGCGGGAATTCAGATACGCAGTATTTT. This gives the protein CASSFLGTSGNSDTQYF.

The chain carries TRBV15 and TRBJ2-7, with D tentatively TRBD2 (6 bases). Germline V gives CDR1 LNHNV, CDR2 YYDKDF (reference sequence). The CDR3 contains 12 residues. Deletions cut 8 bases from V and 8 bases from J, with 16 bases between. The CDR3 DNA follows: TGTGCCACCCGGGATAGGGGCGGGAAGCAGTACTTC. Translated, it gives CATRDRGGKQYF.

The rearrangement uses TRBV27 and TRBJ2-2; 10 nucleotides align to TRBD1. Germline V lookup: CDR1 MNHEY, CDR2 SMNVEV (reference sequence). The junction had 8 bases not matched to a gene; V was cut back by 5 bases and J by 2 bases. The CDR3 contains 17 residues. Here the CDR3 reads CASSRPGQGLNTGELFF. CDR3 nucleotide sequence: TGTGCCAGCAGTCGCCCGGGACAGGGGCTAAACACCGGGGAGCTGTTTTTT.

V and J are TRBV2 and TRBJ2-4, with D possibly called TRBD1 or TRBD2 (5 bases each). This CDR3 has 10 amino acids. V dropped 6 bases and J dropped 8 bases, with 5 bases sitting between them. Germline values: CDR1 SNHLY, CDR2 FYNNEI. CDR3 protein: CASRGHIQYF. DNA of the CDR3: TGTGCCAGCAGGGGACACATTCAGTACTTC.

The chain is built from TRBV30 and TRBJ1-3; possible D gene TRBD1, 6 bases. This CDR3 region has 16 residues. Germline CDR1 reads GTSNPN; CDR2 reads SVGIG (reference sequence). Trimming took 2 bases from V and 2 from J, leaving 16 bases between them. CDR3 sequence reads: CAWSLQGRWAGNTIYF. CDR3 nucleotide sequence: TGTGCCTGGAGTTTACAGGGTAGATGGGCTGGAAACACCATATATTTT.

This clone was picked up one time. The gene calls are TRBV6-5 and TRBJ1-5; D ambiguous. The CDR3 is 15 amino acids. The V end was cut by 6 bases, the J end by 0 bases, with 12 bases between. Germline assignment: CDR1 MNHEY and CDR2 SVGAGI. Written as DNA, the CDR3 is TGTGCCAGCAGAAAACAGCGTTATAGCAATCAGCCCCAGCATTTT. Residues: CASRKQRYSNQPQHF.

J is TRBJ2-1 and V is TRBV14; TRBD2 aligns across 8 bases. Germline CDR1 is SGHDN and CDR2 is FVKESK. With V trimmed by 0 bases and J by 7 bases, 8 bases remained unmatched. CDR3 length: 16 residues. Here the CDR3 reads CASSQDLSGRGNEQFF. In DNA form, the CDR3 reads TGTGCCAGCAGCCAAGATTTGAGCGGGAGAGGTAATGAGCAGTTCTTC.

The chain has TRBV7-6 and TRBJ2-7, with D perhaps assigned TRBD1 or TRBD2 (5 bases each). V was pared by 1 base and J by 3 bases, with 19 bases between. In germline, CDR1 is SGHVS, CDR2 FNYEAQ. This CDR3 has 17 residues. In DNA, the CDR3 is TGTGCCAGCAGCTTAGAGGGGTCGGAGGTACGTTTCTACGAGCAGTACTTC. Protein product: CASSLEGSEVRFYEQYF.

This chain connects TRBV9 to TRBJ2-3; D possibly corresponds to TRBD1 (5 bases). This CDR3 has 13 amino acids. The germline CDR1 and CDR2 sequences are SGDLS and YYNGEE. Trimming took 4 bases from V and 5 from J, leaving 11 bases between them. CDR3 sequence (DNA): TGTGCCAGCAGCTTGCGGCAGGGAGATACGCAGTATTTT. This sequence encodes CASSLRQGDTQYF. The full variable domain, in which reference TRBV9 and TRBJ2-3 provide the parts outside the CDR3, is DSGVTQTPKHLITATGQRVTLRCSPRSGDLSVYWYQQSLDQGLQFLIQYYNGEERAKGNILERFSAQQFPDLHSELNLSSLELGDSALYFCASSLRQGDTQYFGPGTRLTVL.

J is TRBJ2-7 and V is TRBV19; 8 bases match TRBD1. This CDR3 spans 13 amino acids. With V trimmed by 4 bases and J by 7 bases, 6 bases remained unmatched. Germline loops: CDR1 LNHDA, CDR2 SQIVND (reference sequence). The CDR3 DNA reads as TGTGCCAGTAGTAGCGGACAGGGAATGGAGCAGTACTTC. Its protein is CASSSGQGMEQYF.

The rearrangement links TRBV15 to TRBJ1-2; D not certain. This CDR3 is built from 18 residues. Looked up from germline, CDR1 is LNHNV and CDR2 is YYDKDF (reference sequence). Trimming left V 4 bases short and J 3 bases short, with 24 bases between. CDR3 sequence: CATSTDPRPDLGYYGYTF. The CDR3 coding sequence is TGTGCCACCAGCACTGACCCTCGGCCCGACTTAGGGTACTATGGCTACACCTTC.

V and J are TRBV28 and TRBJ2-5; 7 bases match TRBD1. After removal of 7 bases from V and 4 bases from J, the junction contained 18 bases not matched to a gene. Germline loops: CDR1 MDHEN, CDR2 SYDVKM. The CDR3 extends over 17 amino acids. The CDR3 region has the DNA TGTGCCAGCACCAGGAGGAGTTCCGGACAGGTGGGAGAGACCCAGTACTTC. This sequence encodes CASTRRSSGQVGETQYF.

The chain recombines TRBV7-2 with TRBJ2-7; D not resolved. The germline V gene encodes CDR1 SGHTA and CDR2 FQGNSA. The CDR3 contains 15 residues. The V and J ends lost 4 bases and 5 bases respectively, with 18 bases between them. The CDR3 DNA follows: TGTGCCAGCAGCTCTATTAGGCGCCGGGCCGACGAGCAGTACTTC. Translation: CASSSIRRRADEQYF.

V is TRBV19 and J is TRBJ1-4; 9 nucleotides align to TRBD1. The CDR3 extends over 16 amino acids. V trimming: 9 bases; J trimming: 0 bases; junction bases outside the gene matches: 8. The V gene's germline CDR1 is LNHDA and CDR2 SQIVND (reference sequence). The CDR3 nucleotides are TGTGCCAGCCAGGACAGGGGAACGACAACTAATGAAAAACTGTTTTTT. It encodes CASQDRGTTTNEKLFF.

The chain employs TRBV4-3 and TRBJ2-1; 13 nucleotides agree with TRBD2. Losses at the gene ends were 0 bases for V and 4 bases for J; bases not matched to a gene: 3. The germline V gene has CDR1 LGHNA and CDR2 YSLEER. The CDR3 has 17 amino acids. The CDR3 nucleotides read TGCGCCAGCAGCCAAGAGGGACTAGCGGGGTCTTACAATGAGCAGTTCTTC. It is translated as CASSQEGLAGSYNEQFF.

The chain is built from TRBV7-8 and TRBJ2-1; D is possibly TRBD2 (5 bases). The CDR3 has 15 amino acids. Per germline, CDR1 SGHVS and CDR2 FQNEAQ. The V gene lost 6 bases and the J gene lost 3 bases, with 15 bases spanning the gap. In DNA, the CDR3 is TGTGCCAGCAGGCCGCAGCGGAGGAACTACAATGAGCAGTTCTTC. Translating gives CASRPQRRNYNEQFF. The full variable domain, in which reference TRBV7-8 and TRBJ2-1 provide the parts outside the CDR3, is GAGVSQSPRYKVAKRGQDVALRCDPISGHVSLFWYQQALGQGPEFLTYFQNEAQLDKSGLPSDRFFAERPEGSVSTLKIQRTQQEDSAVYLCASRPQRRNYNEQFFGPGTRLTVL.

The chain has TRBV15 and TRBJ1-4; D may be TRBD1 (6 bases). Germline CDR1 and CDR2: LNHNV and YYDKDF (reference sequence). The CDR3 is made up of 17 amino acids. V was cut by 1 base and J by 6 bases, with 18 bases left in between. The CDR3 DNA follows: TGTGCCACCAGCAGAGTTACAGGGAATCCCGGTTATGAAAAACTGTTTTTT. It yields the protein CATSRVTGNPGYEKLFF.

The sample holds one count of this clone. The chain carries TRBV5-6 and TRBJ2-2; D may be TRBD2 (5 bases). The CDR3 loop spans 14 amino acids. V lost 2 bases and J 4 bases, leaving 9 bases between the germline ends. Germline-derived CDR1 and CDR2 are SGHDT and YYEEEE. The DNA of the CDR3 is TGTGCCAGCAGCTTCGGAGGCGGCACCGGGGAGCTGTTTTTT. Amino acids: CASSFGGGTGELFF. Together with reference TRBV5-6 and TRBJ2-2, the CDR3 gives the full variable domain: DAGVTQSPTHLIKTRGQQVTLRCSPKSGHDTVSWYQQALGQGPQFIFQYYEEEERQRGNFPDRFSGHQFPNYSSELNVNALLLGDSALYLCASSFGGGTGELFFGEGSRLTVL.

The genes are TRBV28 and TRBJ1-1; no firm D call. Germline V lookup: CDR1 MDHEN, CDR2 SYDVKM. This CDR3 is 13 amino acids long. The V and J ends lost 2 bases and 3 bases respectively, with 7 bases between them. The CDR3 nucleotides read TGTGCCAGCAGTTTAACGGGGTACACTGAAGCTTTCTTT. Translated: CASSLTGYTEAFF.